The present T cell receptor (beta chain) was sequenced within a study of cytotoxic CD8 clonotypes in ibrutinib-treated CLL. The wider study: Timing of response sample collection was a median roughly twelve months after treatment start, with a range of 6 to 36. Study-level findings and limits: Clonality (at baseline) was higher than in age-matched healthy donors and tracked circulating CD8+ T-cell counts.

The CDR3 runs 16 residues. Germline values: CDR1 MNHNY, CDR2 SVGAGI (reference sequence). V shed 2 bases and J 0 bases; nucleotides not matched to a gene: 6. This clone was seen only once. The antigen is undetermined. TCRdb's table, derived via immunoSEQ multiplex PCR, lists solely in-frame clones and lacks some. The repertoire holds about 92,000 clones, with roughly three quarters as singletons. This sequence was found in a human donor with chronic lymphocytic leukemia. The sequences come from PBMCs, collected after 24 months of ibrutinib treatment. The chain combines TRBV6-6 with TRBJ2-7; 8 bases line up with TRBD1. The CDR3 protein is CASSYGDRSRSYEQYF. CDR3 bases: TGTGCCAGCAGTTACGGGGACAGGTCCCGCTCCTACGAGCAGTACTTC.